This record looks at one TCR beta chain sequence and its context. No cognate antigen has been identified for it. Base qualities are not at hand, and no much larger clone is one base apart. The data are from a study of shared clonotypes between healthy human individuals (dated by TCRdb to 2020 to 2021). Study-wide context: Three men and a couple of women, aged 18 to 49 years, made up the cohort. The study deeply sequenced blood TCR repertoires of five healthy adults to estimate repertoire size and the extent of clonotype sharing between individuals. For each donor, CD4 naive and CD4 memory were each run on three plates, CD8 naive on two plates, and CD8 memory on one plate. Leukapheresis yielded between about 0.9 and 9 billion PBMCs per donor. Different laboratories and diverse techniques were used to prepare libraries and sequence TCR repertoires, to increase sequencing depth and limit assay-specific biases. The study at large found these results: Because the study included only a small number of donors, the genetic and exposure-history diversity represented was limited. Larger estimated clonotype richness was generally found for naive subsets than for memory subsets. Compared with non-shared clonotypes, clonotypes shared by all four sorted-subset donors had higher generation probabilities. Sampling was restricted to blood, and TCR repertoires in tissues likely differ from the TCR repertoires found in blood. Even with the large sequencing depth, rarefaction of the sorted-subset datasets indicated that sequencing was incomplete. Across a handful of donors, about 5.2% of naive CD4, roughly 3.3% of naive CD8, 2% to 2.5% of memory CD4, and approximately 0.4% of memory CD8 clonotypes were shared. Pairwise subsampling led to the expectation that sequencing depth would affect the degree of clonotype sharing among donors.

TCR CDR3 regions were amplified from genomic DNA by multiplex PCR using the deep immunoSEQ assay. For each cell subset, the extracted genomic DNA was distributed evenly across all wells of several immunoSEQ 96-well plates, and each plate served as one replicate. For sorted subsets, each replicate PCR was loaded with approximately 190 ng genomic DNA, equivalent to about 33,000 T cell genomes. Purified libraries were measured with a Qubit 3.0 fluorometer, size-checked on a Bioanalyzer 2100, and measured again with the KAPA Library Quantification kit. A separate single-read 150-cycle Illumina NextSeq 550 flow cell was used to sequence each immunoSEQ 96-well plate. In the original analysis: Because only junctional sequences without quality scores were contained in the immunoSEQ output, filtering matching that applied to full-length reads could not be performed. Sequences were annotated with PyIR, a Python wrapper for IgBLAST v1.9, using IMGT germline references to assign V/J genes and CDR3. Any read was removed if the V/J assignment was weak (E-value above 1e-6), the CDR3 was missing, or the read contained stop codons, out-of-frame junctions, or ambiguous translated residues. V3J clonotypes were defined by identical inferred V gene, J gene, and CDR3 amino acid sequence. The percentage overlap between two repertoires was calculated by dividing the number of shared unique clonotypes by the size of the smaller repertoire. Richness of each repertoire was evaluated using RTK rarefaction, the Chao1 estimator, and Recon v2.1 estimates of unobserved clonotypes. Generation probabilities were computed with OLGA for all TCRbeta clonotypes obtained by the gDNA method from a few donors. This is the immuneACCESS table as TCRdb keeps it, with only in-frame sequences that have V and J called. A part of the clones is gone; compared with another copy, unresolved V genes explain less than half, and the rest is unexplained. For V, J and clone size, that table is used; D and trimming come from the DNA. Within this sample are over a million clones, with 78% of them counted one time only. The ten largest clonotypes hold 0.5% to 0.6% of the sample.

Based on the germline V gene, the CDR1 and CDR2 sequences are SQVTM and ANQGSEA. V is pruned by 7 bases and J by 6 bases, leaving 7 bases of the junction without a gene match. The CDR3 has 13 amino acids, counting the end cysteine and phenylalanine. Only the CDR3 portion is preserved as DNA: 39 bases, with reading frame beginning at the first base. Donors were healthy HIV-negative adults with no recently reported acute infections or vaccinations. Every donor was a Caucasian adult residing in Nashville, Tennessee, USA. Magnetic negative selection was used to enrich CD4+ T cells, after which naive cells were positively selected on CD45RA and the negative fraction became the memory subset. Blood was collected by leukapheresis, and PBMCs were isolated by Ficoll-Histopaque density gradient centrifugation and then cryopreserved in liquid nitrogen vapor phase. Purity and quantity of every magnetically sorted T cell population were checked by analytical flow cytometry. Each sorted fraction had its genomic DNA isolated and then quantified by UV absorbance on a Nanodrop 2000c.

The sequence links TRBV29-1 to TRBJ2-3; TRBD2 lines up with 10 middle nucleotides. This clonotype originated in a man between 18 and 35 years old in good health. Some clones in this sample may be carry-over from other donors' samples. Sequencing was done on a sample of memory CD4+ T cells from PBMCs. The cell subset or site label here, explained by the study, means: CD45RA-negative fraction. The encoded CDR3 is CSAVLAGADTQYF. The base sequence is TGCAGCGCAGTCCTAGCGGGAGCCGATACGCAGTATTTT.